One sample yielded the 30 T cell receptor beta chains listed below, sequenced in a study of Ad26.COV2.S vaccination and SARS-CoV-2 variants. The protocol was immunoSEQ multiplex PCR, while the TCRdb copy is restricted to in-frame clones and leaves out a portion. This table has roughly 500,000 clones, 89% appearing once. As to treatment: some 20 received Ad26.COV2.S at low or high dose, single or two shots; 5 received placebo; per-sample allocation not given. Collection of samples fell on day 63 after the first vaccine or placebo injection. The source material was peripheral blood, sampled in a trial of Ad26.COV2.S vaccine versus placebo. These receptors were taken from a person aged 18-65 years who received the Ad26.COV2.S COVID-19 vaccine or a placebo.

J is TRBJ2-4 and V is TRBV10-3, with 7 nucleotides matching TRBD1. This CDR3 is 19 amino acids long. CDR1 and CDR2 (germline): ENHRY, SYGVKD. Germline trimming cut 3 bases from V and 0 bases from J; bases unmatched to any gene: 14. This CDR3 is CAISELPGTEELAKNIQYF. The CDR3 DNA follows: TGTGCCATCAGTGAATTGCCCGGGACAGAAGAACTAGCCAAAAACATTCAGTACTTC.

The chain recombines TRBV6-2 or TRBV6-3 with TRBJ1-2, with D hard to call. The germline V and J ends were trimmed by 3 bases and 8 bases, with 16 bases remaining between them. Per the germline V gene, CDR1 is MNHEY and CDR2 is SVGEGT. This CDR3 is built from 14 residues. CDR3: CASSYWSAPGGYTF. CDR3 nucleotides: TGTGCCAGCAGTTATTGGTCAGCCCCGGGGGGCTACACCTTC.

The J gene is TRBJ1-1, the V gene TRBV11-2, with 7 positions matching TRBD1. The CDR3 consists of 13 residues. In germline, CDR1 is SGHAT, CDR2 FQNNGV. Trimming at V came to 2 bases and at J to 5 bases, leaving 2 bases not matched to a gene. The CDR3 spells CASSLPGGTEAFF. In DNA form, the CDR3 reads TGTGCCAGCAGCTTACCAGGGGGAACTGAAGCTTTCTTT.

The V call is TRBV19, the J call TRBJ1-5; D gene unclear. The CDR3 covers 15 residues. Germline V lookup: CDR1 LNHDA, CDR2 SQIVND (reference sequence). V lost 2 bases, J lost 0 bases, and 8 bases lay in between. The CDR3 bases are TGTGCCAGTAGTATAACCCCCTATAGCAATCAGCCCCAGCATTTT. Protein: CASSITPYSNQPQHF. Full variable domain (missing parts from reference TRBV19 and TRBJ1-5): DGGITQSPKYLFRKEGQNVTLSCEQNLNHDAMYWYRQDPGQGLRLIYYSQIVNDFQKGDIAEGYSVSREKKESFPLTVTSAQKNPTAFYLCASSITPYSNQPQHFGDGTRLSIL.

The chain couples TRBV6-5 to TRBJ2-7, with 8 nucleotides matching TRBD1. CDR3 size: 13 residues. Germline assignment: CDR1 MNHEY and CDR2 SVGAGI. J lost 12 bases, V lost 6 bases, and 13 bases had no gene match. The DNA of the CDR3 is TGTGCCAGCAGCGCAAAGACACCGGGACAGGTGTACGTC. Amino acid sequence: CASSAKTPGQVYV.

The chain recombines TRBV5-1 with TRBJ2-5; unclear D gene. Trimming left V 2 bases short and J 0 bases short, with 8 bases between. CDR1 is SGHRS, CDR2 YFSETQ, per germline. The CDR3 extends over 14 amino acids. DNA of the CDR3: TGCGCCAGCAGCTTAAACACAGACCAAGAGACCCAGTACTTC. Encoded protein: CASSLNTDQETQYF.

CDR3 bases: TGTGCCAGCAGCCGCGGGTCGACAGCGACCCTGAGGGGAACCCTCCACTTT. Translating gives CASSRGSTATLRGTLHF. This chain links TRBV7-2 with TRBJ1-6; maybe TRBD1 (5 bases). The germline gives CDR1 SGHTA, CDR2 FQGNSA. V lost 5 bases to trimming and J lost 14 bases, with 28 bases between them. The CDR3 runs 17 residues.

This clone was detected only once. V usage is TRBV4-2 and J usage is TRBJ2-7, with TRBD1 matching over 8 bases. The V gene end was trimmed by 0 bases and the J gene end by 3 bases; junction bases not matched to a gene: 4. Germline CDR1 is LGHNA and CDR2 is YNFKEQ. The CDR3 runs to 15 residues. CDR3 in amino acids: CASSQERDRNYEQYF. As DNA, the CDR3 is TGTGCCAGCAGCCAAGAAAGGGACAGGAACTACGAGCAGTACTTC.

The V and J genes are TRBV2 and TRBJ2-5, with a tentative D call TRBD2 (6 bases). In germline, CDR1 is SNHLY, CDR2 FYNNEI. V lost 4 bases to trimming and J lost 4 bases, with 10 bases between them. The CDR3 runs to 13 residues. CDR3 coding DNA: TGTGCCAGCAGTGTTGAGGAGGGAGAGACCCAGTACTTC. Translating gives CASSVEEGETQYF.

The chain carries TRBV28 and TRBJ2-1, with D perhaps being TRBD1 or TRBD2 (6 bases each). Per the germline V gene, CDR1 is MDHEN and CDR2 is SYDVKM. This CDR3 comprises 13 residues. V gave up 2 bases and J gave up 9 bases, with 11 bases separating them. CDR3 bases: TGTGCCAGCAGTTTAAGGGGGGCGGGTGAGCAGTTCTTC. It codes for CASSLRGAGEQFF.

The V call is TRBV4-3, the J call TRBJ2-5; D is undetermined. V lost 0 bases and J lost 4, with 9 bases in between. This CDR3 is built from 14 residues. Germline V gene sequence: CDR1 LGHNA, CDR2 YSLEER. The CDR3 coding sequence is TGCGCCAGCAGCCAAGAATTTCCGGGAGAGACCCAGTACTTC. It yields the protein CASSQEFPGETQYF.

This clone was seen only a few times. The gene calls are TRBV2 and TRBJ1-1; 9 bases are shared with TRBD1. V dropped 7 bases and J dropped 4; count of bases not matched to a gene: 10. The CDR3 is made up of 15 amino acids. Germline V gene data show CDR1 as SNHLY and CDR2 as FYNNEI. The CDR3: CASNLRQGVSTEAFF. CDR3 in DNA: TGTGCCAGCAACCTCCGACAGGGGGTAAGCACTGAAGCTTTCTTT.

The gene calls are TRBV7-9 and TRBJ2-5; no firm D call. V gave up 6 bases and J gave up 5 bases, with 16 bases separating them. CDR1 is SEHNR, CDR2 FQNEAQ, per germline (reference sequence). The CDR3 contains 14 residues. The CDR3 DNA sequence: TGTGCCAGCAGTTCTAGGTCGCCCAGCGAGACCCAGTACTTC. This encodes CASSSRSPSETQYF.

The gene calls are TRBV6-1 and TRBJ2-3; 12 bases are shared with TRBD2. The CDR3 has 18 amino acids. Germline-derived CDR1 and CDR2 are MNHNS and SASEGT. V lost 4 bases to trimming and J lost 3 bases; unmatched junction nucleotides: 11. This CDR3 is CASSVWLAGGPGTDTQYF. The CDR3 DNA follows: TGTGCCAGCAGTGTTTGGCTAGCGGGAGGGCCGGGGACAGATACGCAGTATTTT.

The chain has TRBV5-6 and TRBJ1-6, with 7 bases aligning to TRBD1. From germline, CDR1 is SGHDT and CDR2 YYEEEE. The CDR3 covers 16 residues. V was clipped by 1 base and J by 6 bases; unmatched bases: 7. DNA for the CDR3: TGTGCCAGCAGCTTGCAGGGGGTTGGTTTTAATTCACCCCTCCACTTT. The encoded protein is CASSLQGVGFNSPLHF.

The chain is built from TRBV7-3 and TRBJ2-1, with TRBD2 matching over 12 bases. This CDR3 region has 14 residues. Germline V CDR1 and CDR2: SGHTA, FQGTGA. V shed 6 bases, J shed 9 bases, and the junction held 6 bases outside the gene matches. CDR3 nucleotides: TGTGCCAGCAGTCCGACTAGCGGGGGCGCTGAGCAGTTCTTC. This sequence encodes CASSPTSGGAEQFF. Complete variable domain (other parts from reference TRBV7-3 and TRBJ2-1): GAGVSQTPSNKVTEKGKYVELRCDPISGHTALYWYRQSLGQGPEFLIYFQGTGAADDSGLPNDRFFAVRPEGSVSTLKIQRTERGDSAVYLCASSPTSGGAEQFFGPGTRLTVL.

The V and J genes are TRBV7-2 and TRBJ1-2; D call uncertain. CDR1 and CDR2 from the germline V gene are SGHTA and FQGNSA. V gave up 1 base and J gave up 3 bases, with 12 bases separating them. This CDR3 comprises 15 residues. This CDR3 reads CASSLGGWSDYGYTF. The CDR3 DNA sequence: TGTGCCAGCAGCTTAGGGGGTTGGTCAGACTATGGCTACACCTTC.

The rearrangement joins TRBV20-1 to TRBJ1-2; D gene unclear. V shed 3 bases and J shed 3 bases, with 2 bases lying between them. Germline assignment: CDR1 DFQATT and CDR2 SNEGSKA (reference sequence). This CDR3 contains 10 residues. The CDR3 here is CSASYYGYTF. The CDR3 nucleotides are TGCAGTGCTAGCTACTATGGCTACACCTTC.

This clone was detected a few times. This chain uses TRBV19 with TRBJ1-5, with TRBD1 matching 8 bases. CDR3 length: 15 amino acids. Germline CDR1 reads LNHDA; CDR2 reads SQIVND (reference sequence). Trimming took 4 bases from V and 4 from J; bases not matched to a gene: 6. The CDR3 loop reads CASSSGTGDNQPQHF. In nucleotides, the CDR3 is TGTGCCAGTAGTAGTGGGACAGGAGATAATCAGCCCCAGCATTTT. The whole variable domain, remainder taken from reference TRBV19 and TRBJ1-5, is DGGITQSPKYLFRKEGQNVTLSCEQNLNHDAMYWYRQDPGQGLRLIYYSQIVNDFQKGDIAEGYSVSREKKESFPLTVTSAQKNPTAFYLCASSSGTGDNQPQHFGDGTRLSIL.

The gene calls are TRBV3-1 (or the pseudogene TRBV3-2) and TRBJ2-1; 9 bases fit TRBD1. CDR1 LGHDT and CDR2 YNNKEL come from the germline V gene (reference sequence). With V trimmed by 4 bases and J by 7 bases, 8 bases remained unmatched. The CDR3 is 15 amino acids. The CDR3 bases are TGTGCCAGCAGCCTCCGGGACAGGGCAAATAATGAGCAGTTCTTC. It yields the protein CASSLRDRANNEQFF.

The chain is built from TRBV18 and TRBJ1-2, with no clear D. The CDR3 loop spans 18 amino acids. Germline V gene data show CDR1 as KGHSH and CDR2 as LQKENI. V was pared by 4 bases and J by 6 bases, with 27 bases between. Written as DNA, the CDR3 is TGTGCCAGCTCACGAGGCCGCGGGTCGGCAGGAGAGAATGATGGCTACACCTTC. Amino acids: CASSRGRGSAGENDGYTF.

The gene calls are TRBV6-2 or TRBV6-3 and TRBJ2-6; D assignment may be TRBD1 or TRBD2 (5 bases each). The CDR3 spans 15 residues. Trimming took 7 bases from V and 4 from J, leaving 14 bases between them. Germline assignment: CDR1 MNHEY and CDR2 SVGEGT. In nucleotides, the CDR3 is TGTGCCAGCACCCCCGGGGCACCCGGGGCCAACGTCCTGACTTTC. Translating gives CASTPGAPGANVLTF.

The chain is built from TRBV6-6 and TRBJ1-1; no definite D call. The CDR3 is 11 amino acids. V gave up 8 bases and J gave up 11 bases, with 15 bases separating them. CDR1 and CDR2 from the germline V gene are MNHNY and SVGAGI (reference sequence). For the CDR3, the DNA is TGTGCCAGCTCGAATGGGCGGGAGGCTTTCTTT. Amino acids: CASSNGREAFF.

The chain couples TRBV4-2 to TRBJ2-7; a possible D gene is TRBD1 (6 bases). V was clipped by 2 bases and J by 2 bases, with 10 bases between them. From germline, CDR1 is LGHNA and CDR2 YNFKEQ. The CDR3 covers 14 residues. CDR3 nucleotides: TGTGCCAGCAGCCAAAGTAGGGGGACCTACGAGCAGTACTTC. Its protein product is CASSQSRGTYEQYF.

This clone was recorded only once. The V and J genes are TRBV19 and TRBJ1-2; D might be TRBD1 (6 bases). Germline V gene data show CDR1 as LNHDA and CDR2 as SQIVND (reference sequence). The V gene lost 7 bases and the J gene lost 0 bases, with 12 bases spanning the gap. This CDR3 has 14 residues. CDR3 protein: CASKDRPSNYGYTF. The DNA for the CDR3 is TGTGCCAGTAAAGACAGGCCTTCTAACTATGGCTACACCTTC.

This chain uses TRBV19 with TRBJ1-2; the D is unclear. Trimming pared 4 bases from V and 5 bases from J, leaving 11 bases between. Per germline, CDR1 LNHDA and CDR2 SQIVND (reference sequence). The CDR3 has 13 residues. Written as DNA, the CDR3 is TGTGCCAGTAGTAGGGGATGGAGTTATGGCTACACCTTC. Its translation: CASSRGWSYGYTF.

This clone was detected only once. The J gene is TRBJ1-3, the V gene TRBV9; weak D call: TRBD1 (5 bases). V was clipped by 5 bases and J by 0 bases, with 15 bases between them. Per the germline V gene, CDR1 is SGDLS and CDR2 is YYNGEE. This CDR3 has 16 residues. The CDR3 DNA reads as TGTGCCAGCAGTTCCGGCGGGGCCGTCTCTGGAAACACCATATATTTT. This encodes CASSSGGAVSGNTIYF.

The chain links TRBV11-3 to TRBJ2-2, with D hard to call. Trimming shortened V by 7 bases and J by 0 bases, and 12 bases separated the two germline ends. CDR1 and CDR2 from the germline V gene are SGHNT and YENEEA. This CDR3 spans 15 amino acids. CDR3 DNA sequence: TGTGCCAGCACTTTTCCCCAGGCGAACACCGGGGAGCTGTTTTTT. This gives the protein CASTFPQANTGELFF.

The table lists this clone with a few counts. The chain couples TRBV2 to TRBJ1-6, with D perhaps matching TRBD1 (6 bases). The V end lost 5 bases, the J end lost 0 bases, and 14 bases lay between the germline ends. Germline values: CDR1 SNHLY, CDR2 FYNNEI. This CDR3 comprises 17 residues. This chain's CDR3 is CASSPWGGHSYNSPLHF. The CDR3 coding sequence is TGTGCCAGCAGTCCCTGGGGGGGGCACTCCTATAATTCACCCCTCCACTTT.

The V call is TRBV18, the J call TRBJ2-2; D might be TRBD1 (6 bases). V lost 3 bases, J lost 6 bases, and 14 bases lay in between. Germline values: CDR1 KGHSH, CDR2 LQKENI. The CDR3 contains 15 residues. In DNA, the CDR3 is TGTGCCAGCTCACCGAAGGTACAGGGACCCGGGGAGCTGTTTTTT. It encodes CASSPKVQGPGELFF.